These 20 T cell receptor beta chains were sequenced from one sample in a study of T cell changes during pregnancy in multiple sclerosis. Clones were read by immunoSEQ multiplex PCR, and TCRdb kept only the in-frame ones, dropping some. The sample holds 40,000 to 60,000 clones, 80% to 95% seen once. The source material was CD4+ T cells from peripheral blood mononuclear cells, sampled in the third trimester of pregnancy. The receptors originated from a female donor with multiple sclerosis, enrolled in a pregnancy study.

The V and J genes are TRBV7-2 and TRBJ2-7; D uncertain. Germline V CDR1 and CDR2: SGHTA, FQGNSA. V lost 1 base and J 0 bases, leaving 4 bases between the germline ends. This CDR3 comprises 13 residues. CDR3 in amino acids: CASSLDISYEQYF. CDR3 in DNA: TGTGCCAGCAGCTTAGACATCTCCTACGAGCAGTACTTC. The variable domain in full, completed from reference TRBV7-2 and TRBJ2-7, reads GAGVSQSPSNKVTEKGKDVELRCDPISGHTALYWYRQSLGQGLEFLIYFQGNSAPDKSGLPSDRFSAERTGGSVSTLTIQRTQQEDSAVYLCASSLDISYEQYFGPGTRLTVT.

The chain has TRBV5-1 and TRBJ2-7; the match to TRBD2 covers 7 bases. The CDR3 contains 15 residues. Germline V gene lookup returns CDR1 SGHRS and CDR2 YFSETQ. After removal of 2 bases from V and 6 bases from J, the junction contained 11 bases not matched to a gene. CDR3 in amino acids: CASSFFSGGTGEQYF. In nucleotides, the CDR3 is TGCGCCAGCAGCTTCTTTTCCGGGGGGACGGGCGAGCAGTACTTC.

The chain uses TRBV6-1 and TRBJ1-6, with TRBD1 as a possible D gene (6 bases). This CDR3 is 14 amino acids long. The V gene lost 4 bases and the J gene lost 6 bases, with 10 bases spanning the gap. The germline V gene encodes CDR1 MNHNS and CDR2 SASEGT. CDR3 bases: TGTGCCAGCAGTGCACAGGGCGGTAATTCACCCCTCCACTTT. This sequence encodes CASSAQGGNSPLHF.

The chain links TRBV27 to TRBJ2-7, with TRBD2 identical over 12 bases. The length of the CDR3 is 16 residues. Losses at the gene ends were 7 bases for V and 11 bases for J; bases not matched to a gene: 18. The germline gives CDR1 MNHEY, CDR2 SMNVEV (reference sequence). CDR3 sequence reads: CASKFLTSGGLNKEYF. In DNA, the CDR3 is TGTGCCAGCAAGTTTCTGACTAGCGGGGGACTGAATAAGGAGTACTTC.

This rearrangement joins TRBV7-3 to TRBJ2-7; 7 nucleotides align to TRBD1. Trimming at V came to 1 base and at J to 6 bases, leaving 3 bases not matched to a gene. CDR1 is SGHTA, CDR2 FQGTGA, per germline. This CDR3 contains 13 residues. CDR3: CASSLNPGGEQYF. CDR3 bases: TGTGCCAGCAGCTTAAACCCAGGGGGCGAGCAGTACTTC.

The chain uses TRBV19 and TRBJ1-5; TRBD1 matches 8 bases. In germline, CDR1 is LNHDA, CDR2 SQIVND (reference sequence). CDR3 length: 16 residues. The V and J ends lost 9 bases and 7 bases, in that order; junction bases with no gene match: 17. The CDR3 is CASLPGGPVVGQPQHF. The CDR3 DNA sequence: TGTGCCAGCCTCCCAGGGGGCCCAGTGGTAGGGCAGCCCCAGCATTTT.

This clone was detected once. The chain joins TRBV29-1 to TRBJ1-4; 7 positions match TRBD1. The CDR3 consists of 14 residues. The ends lost 6 bases at V and 4 bases at J; junction bases unmatched: 8. CDR1 and CDR2 (germline): SQVTM, ANQGSEA. CDR3 in DNA: TGCAGCGTGGGGGCGGACAGGAGTAATGAAAAACTGTTTTTT. Its translation is CSVGADRSNEKLFF. Full variable domain (missing parts from reference TRBV29-1 and TRBJ1-4): SAVISQKPSRDICQRGTSLTIQCQVDSQVTMMFWYRQQPGQSLTLIATANQGSEATYESGFVIDKFPISRPNLTFSTLTVSNMSPEDSSIYLCSVGADRSNEKLFFGSGTQLSVL.

The rearrangement uses TRBV6-6 and TRBJ1-6; TRBD1 is a possible D gene (6 bases). The CDR3 is 15 amino acids. CDR1 is MNHNY and CDR2 is SVGAGI in the germline V gene (reference sequence). V was shortened by 6 bases and J by 3 bases, with 12 bases between the two germline ends. The CDR3 region is CASSPDSHYNSPLHF. In DNA form, the CDR3 reads TGTGCCAGCAGCCCGGACAGCCACTATAATTCACCCCTCCACTTT.

V is TRBV4-1 and J is TRBJ1-1; D call uncertain. Germline V lookup: CDR1 MGHRA, CDR2 YSYEKL. The V end was cut by 4 bases, the J end by 4 bases, with 7 bases between. The CDR3 length is 12 residues. CDR3 coding DNA: TGCGCCAGCAGCCGCAGCGGCACTGAAGCTTTCTTT. This codes for CASSRSGTEAFF.

The genes are TRBV19 and TRBJ1-2, with TRBD1 as a possible D gene (6 bases). Germline V gene sequence: CDR1 LNHDA, CDR2 SQIVND (reference sequence). The CDR3 is 15 residues long. V shed 6 bases and J shed 1 base, with 15 bases lying between them. CDR3 in DNA: TGTGCCAGTAGGGGCCGGGGACACCTTAACTATGGCTACACCTTC. Its translation: CASRGRGHLNYGYTF.

J is TRBJ1-1 and V is TRBV15; no clear D. V gave up 0 bases and J gave up 1 base, with 6 bases separating them. The germline V gene has CDR1 LNHNV and CDR2 YYDKDF (reference sequence). The CDR3 is 14 residues long. CDR3 in amino acids: CATSRDRWNTEAFF. In DNA form, the CDR3 reads TGTGCCACCAGCAGAGACAGGTGGAACACTGAAGCTTTCTTT.

The chain is built from TRBV19 and TRBJ2-6; D remains ambiguous. The germline CDR1 and CDR2 sequences are LNHDA and SQIVND (reference sequence). This CDR3 has 16 residues. Trimming pared 5 bases from V and 4 bases from J, leaving 15 bases between. CDR3 sequence reads: CASSPQEGLGANVLTF. The CDR3 region has the DNA TGTGCCAGTAGTCCCCAGGAAGGTCTCGGGGCCAACGTCCTGACTTTC.

This sequence joins TRBV4-2 and TRBJ1-4; D perhaps matches TRBD1 (5 bases). The V gene lost 4 bases and the J gene lost 8 bases, with 14 bases spanning the gap. This CDR3 is built from 14 residues. Germline CDR1 reads LGHNA; CDR2 reads YNFKEQ. In DNA form, the CDR3 reads TGTGCCAGCAGCCTGTTTGGGGCCGAAGAAAAACTGTTTTTT. It is translated as CASSLFGAEEKLFF.

The rearrangement joins TRBV10-3 to TRBJ2-2; D is undetermined. CDR1 and CDR2 (germline): ENHRY, SYGVKD. The length of the CDR3 is 16 residues. V was shortened by 2 bases and J by 6 bases, with 16 bases between the two germline ends. This chain's CDR3 is CAISEATFWAPGELFF. The CDR3 nucleotides read TGTGCCATCAGTGAGGCTACTTTTTGGGCGCCCGGGGAGCTGTTTTTT.

The chain carries TRBV19 and TRBJ1-2; D uncertain. The germline V gene encodes CDR1 LNHDA and CDR2 SQIVND (reference sequence). The CDR3 is 13 residues long. V lost 3 bases and J lost 7, with 12 bases in between. This chain's CDR3 is CASSMREGLGYTF. CDR3 DNA: TGTGCCAGTAGTATGAGGGAAGGGCTTGGCTACACCTTC.

The chain has TRBV30 and TRBJ1-1; D remains unclear. Germline assignment: CDR1 GTSNPN and CDR2 SVGIG (reference sequence). V lost 6 bases and J 7 bases, leaving 15 bases between the germline ends. The CDR3 is made up of 12 amino acids. In nucleotides, the CDR3 is TGTGCCTGCGAGGGAGGTGGAGTTGAAGCTTTCTTT. Amino acids: CACEGGGVEAFF.

The chain carries TRBV6-6 and TRBJ2-1, with D unresolved. V gave up 10 bases and J gave up 7 bases, with 20 bases separating them. CDR3 length equals 14 residues. The V gene's germline CDR1 is MNHNY and CDR2 SVGAGI (reference sequence). CDR3 sequence reads: CATNHVTVGNEQFF. In nucleotides, the CDR3 is TGTGCCACCAACCACGTGACGGTCGGGAATGAGCAGTTCTTC.

This clone turned up a few times. The chain recombines TRBV6-5 with TRBJ1-6; 9 bases align to TRBD1. Trimming at V came to 6 bases and at J to 9 bases, leaving 6 bases not matched to a gene. Germline CDR1 reads MNHEY; CDR2 reads SVGAGI. The CDR3 is made up of 14 amino acids. The CDR3 sequence is CASRGQGLTSPLHF. The CDR3, as DNA: TGTGCCAGCAGGGGACAGGGCCTGACTTCACCCCTCCACTTT.

V and J are TRBV5-5 and TRBJ2-2; D may be TRBD2 (5 bases). The V and J ends lost 0 bases and 4 bases respectively, with 10 bases between them. The CDR3 length is 15 residues. CDR1 is SGHKS and CDR2 is YYEKEE in the germline V gene (reference sequence). The CDR3, as DNA: TGTGCCAGCAGCTTGGGAGCGGCGGGCACCGGGGAGCTGTTTTTT. It specifies CASSLGAAGTGELFF.

The chain links TRBV11-1 to TRBJ2-1, with a weak D call TRBD2 (6 bases). This CDR3 is built from 15 residues. Germline V gives CDR1 SGHAT, CDR2 FQDESV (reference sequence). Trimming stripped 4 bases from V and 4 bases from J, with 14 bases between. The CDR3 spells CASSSPGLRYNEQFF. DNA for the CDR3: TGTGCCAGCAGCTCTCCGGGACTCCGGTACAATGAGCAGTTCTTC.